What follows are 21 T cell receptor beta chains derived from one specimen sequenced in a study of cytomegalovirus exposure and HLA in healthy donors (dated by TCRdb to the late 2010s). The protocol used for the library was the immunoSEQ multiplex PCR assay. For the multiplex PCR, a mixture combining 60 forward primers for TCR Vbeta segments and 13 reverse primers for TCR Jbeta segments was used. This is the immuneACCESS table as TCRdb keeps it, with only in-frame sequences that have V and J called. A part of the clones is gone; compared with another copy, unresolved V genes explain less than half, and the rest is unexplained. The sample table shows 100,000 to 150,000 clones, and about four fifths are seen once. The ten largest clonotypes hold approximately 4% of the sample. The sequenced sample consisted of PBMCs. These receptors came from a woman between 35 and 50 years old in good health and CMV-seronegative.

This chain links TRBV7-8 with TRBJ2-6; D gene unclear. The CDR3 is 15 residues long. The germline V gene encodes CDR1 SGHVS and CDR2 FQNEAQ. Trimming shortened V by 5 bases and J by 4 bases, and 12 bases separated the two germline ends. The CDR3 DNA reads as TGTGCCAGCAGCATACGGGTTTCAGGGGCCAACGTCCTGACTTTC. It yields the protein CASSIRVSGANVLTF.

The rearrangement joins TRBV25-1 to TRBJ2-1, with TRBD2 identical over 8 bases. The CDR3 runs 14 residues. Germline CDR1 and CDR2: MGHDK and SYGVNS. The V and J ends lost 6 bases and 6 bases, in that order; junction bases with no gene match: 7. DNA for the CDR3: TGTGCCAGCAGCGGGGGGAGCGGGAGCAATGAGCAGTTCTTC. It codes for CASSGGSGSNEQFF.

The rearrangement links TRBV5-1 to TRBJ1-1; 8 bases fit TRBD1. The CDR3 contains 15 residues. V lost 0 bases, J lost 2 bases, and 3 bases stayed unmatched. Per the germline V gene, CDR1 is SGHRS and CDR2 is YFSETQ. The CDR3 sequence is CASSLGQGLNTEAFF. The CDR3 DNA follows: TGCGCCAGCAGCTTGGGACAGGGGCTAAACACTGAAGCTTTCTTT.

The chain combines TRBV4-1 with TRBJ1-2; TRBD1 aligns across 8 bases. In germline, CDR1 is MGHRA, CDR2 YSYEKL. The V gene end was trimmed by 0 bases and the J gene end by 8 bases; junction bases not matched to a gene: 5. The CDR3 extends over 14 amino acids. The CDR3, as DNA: TGCGCCAGCAGCCAAGAGCAGGGGGCAGGCGGCTACACCTTC. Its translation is CASSQEQGAGGYTF.

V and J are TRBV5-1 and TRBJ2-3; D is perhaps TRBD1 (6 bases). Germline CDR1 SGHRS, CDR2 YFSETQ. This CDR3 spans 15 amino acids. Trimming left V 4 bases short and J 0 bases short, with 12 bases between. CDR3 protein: CASSLSRGSTDTQYF. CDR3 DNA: TGCGCCAGCAGCCTGTCCAGGGGAAGCACAGATACGCAGTATTTT.

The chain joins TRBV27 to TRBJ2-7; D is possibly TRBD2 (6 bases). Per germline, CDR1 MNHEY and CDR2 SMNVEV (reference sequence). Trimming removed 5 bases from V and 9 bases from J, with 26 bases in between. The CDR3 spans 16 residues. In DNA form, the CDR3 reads TGTGCCAGCAGTCCATACCCCGGGAGCTCCCGTAAAGCGCAGTACTTC. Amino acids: CASSPYPGSSRKAQYF.

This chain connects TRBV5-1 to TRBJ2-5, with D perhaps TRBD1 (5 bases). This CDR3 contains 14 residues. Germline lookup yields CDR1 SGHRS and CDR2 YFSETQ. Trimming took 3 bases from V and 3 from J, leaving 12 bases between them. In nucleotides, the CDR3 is TGCGCCAGCAGCTGGGGATCAGGGAAAGAGACCCAGTACTTC. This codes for CASSWGSGKETQYF.

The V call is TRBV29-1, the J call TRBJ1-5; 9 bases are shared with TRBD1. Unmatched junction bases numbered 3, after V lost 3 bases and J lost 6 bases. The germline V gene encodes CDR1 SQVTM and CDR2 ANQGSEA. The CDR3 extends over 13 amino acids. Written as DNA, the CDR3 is TGCAGCGTTGAGGAGGGACAGGGTCAGCCCCAGCATTTT. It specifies CSVEEGQGQPQHF. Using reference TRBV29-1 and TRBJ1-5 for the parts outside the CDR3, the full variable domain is SAVISQKPSRDICQRGTSLTIQCQVDSQVTMMFWYRQQPGQSLTLIATANQGSEATYESGFVIDKFPISRPNLTFSTLTVSNMSPEDSSIYLCSVEEGQGQPQHFGDGTRLSIL.

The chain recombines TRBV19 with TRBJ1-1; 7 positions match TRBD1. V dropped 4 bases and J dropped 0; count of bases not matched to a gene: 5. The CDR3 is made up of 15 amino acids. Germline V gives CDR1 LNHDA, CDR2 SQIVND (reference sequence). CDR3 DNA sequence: TGTGCCAGTAGTAGGAGACAGGGTCTGAACACTGAAGCTTTCTTT. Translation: CASSRRQGLNTEAFF.

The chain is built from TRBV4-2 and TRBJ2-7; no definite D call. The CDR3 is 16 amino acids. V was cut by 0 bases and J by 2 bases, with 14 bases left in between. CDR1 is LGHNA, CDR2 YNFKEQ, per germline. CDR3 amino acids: CASSQDLVGEAYEQYF. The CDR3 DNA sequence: TGTGCCAGCAGCCAAGATTTGGTAGGAGAGGCCTACGAGCAGTACTTC.

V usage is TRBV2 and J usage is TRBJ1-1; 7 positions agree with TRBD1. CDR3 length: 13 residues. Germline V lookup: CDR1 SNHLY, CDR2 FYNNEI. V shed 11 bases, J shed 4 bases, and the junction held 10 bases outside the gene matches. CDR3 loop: CAGIQGWGTEAFF. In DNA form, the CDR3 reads TGTGCCGGAATACAGGGGTGGGGCACTGAAGCTTTCTTT.

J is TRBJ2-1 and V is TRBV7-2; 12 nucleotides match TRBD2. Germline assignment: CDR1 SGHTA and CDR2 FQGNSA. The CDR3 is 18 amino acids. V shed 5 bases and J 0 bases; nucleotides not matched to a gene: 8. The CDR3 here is CASSRLAGATSSYNEQFF. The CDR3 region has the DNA TGTGCCAGCAGCCGACTAGCGGGGGCCACAAGCTCCTACAATGAGCAGTTCTTC.

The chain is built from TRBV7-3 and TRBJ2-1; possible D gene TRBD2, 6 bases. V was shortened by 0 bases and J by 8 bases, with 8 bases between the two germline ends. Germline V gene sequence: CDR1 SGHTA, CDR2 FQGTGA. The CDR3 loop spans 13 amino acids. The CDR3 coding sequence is TGTGCCAGCAGCTTAACCAGCGGGTATGAGCAGTTCTTC. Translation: CASSLTSGYEQFF. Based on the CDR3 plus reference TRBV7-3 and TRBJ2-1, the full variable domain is GAGVSQTPSNKVTEKGKYVELRCDPISGHTALYWYRQSLGQGPEFLIYFQGTGAADDSGLPNDRFFAVRPEGSVSTLKIQRTERGDSAVYLCASSLTSGYEQFFGPGTRLTVL.

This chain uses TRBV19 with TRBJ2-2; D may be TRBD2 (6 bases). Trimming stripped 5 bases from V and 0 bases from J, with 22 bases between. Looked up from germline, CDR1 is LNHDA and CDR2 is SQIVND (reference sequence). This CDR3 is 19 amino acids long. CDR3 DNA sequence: TGTGCCAGTAGTGGGGGGTTCGCCATCGGGACTCCGAACACCGGGGAGCTGTTTTTT. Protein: CASSGGFAIGTPNTGELFF.

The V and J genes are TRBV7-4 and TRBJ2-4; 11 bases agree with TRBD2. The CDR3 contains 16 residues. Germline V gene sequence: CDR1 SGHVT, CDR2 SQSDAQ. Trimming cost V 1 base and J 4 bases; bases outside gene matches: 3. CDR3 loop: CASSLDGTSGKNIQYF. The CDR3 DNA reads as TGTGCCAGCAGCTTAGACGGGACTAGCGGAAAAAACATTCAGTACTTC.

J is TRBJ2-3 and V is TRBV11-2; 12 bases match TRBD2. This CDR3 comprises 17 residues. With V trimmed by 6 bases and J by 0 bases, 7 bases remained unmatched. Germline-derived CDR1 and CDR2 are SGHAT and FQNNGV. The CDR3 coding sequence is TGTGCCAGCAGTCGACTAGCGGGGGCTTTAAGCACAGATACGCAGTATTTT. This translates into CASSRLAGALSTDTQYF.

The DNA of the CDR3 is TGTGCCATCAGTTCTACCTCGGCCTACGAGCAGTACTTC. Translating it yields CAISSTSAYEQYF. The chain joins TRBV10-3 to TRBJ2-7; D unclear. This CDR3 contains 13 residues. V was trimmed by 5 bases and J by 2 bases, leaving 10 bases between them. Germline CDR1 is ENHRY and CDR2 is SYGVKD.

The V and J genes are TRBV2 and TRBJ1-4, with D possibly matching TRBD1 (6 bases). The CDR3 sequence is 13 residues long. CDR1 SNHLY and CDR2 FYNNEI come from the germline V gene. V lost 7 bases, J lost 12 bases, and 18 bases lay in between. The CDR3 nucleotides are TGTGCCAGCAAAGACAGGTCAGGAACGGAACTGTTTTTT. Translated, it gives CASKDRSGTELFF.

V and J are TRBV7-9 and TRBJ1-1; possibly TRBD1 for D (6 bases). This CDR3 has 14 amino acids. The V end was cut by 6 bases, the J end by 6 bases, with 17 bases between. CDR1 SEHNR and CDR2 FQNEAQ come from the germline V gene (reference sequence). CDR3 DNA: TGTGCCAGCAGACCTAAACCTCAGGGGCCTGAAGCTTTCTTT. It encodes CASRPKPQGPEAFF.

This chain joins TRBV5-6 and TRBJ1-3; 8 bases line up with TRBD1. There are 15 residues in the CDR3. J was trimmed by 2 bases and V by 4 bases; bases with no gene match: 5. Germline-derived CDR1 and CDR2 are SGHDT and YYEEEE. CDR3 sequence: CASSEIRGPGNTIYF. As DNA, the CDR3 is TGTGCCAGCAGCGAGATCAGGGGGCCTGGAAACACCATATATTTT.

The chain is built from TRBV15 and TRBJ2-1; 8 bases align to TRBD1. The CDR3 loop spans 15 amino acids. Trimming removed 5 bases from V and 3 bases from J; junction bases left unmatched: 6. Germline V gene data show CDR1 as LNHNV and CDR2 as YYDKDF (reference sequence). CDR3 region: CATSDTGGLYNEQFF. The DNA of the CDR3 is TGTGCCACCAGCGATACAGGGGGACTCTACAATGAGCAGTTCTTC.